Following are 9 T cell receptor beta chains from one sample sequenced in a study of OX40 agonist ivuxolimab in advanced cancers. Preparation of the library involved the immunoSEQ multiplex PCR assay. This is the immuneACCESS table as TCRdb keeps it, with only in-frame sequences that have V and J called. A part of the clones is gone; compared with another copy, unresolved V genes explain less than half, and the rest is unexplained. The sample table records roughly 62,000 clones; over 80% of these occur just once. The ten biggest clones cover about 4.8% of the sample. The specimen was CD4+ or CD8+ T cells sorted from blood, collected in a trial of the OX40 agonist ivuxolimab. These receptor sequences come from an adult with an advanced solid tumor such as melanoma, head and neck, liver or kidney cancer.

This clone is medium-sized (0.01 to 0.1%). The chain is built from TRBV4-2 and TRBJ2-7; tentative D call: TRBD2 (6 bases). The germline gives CDR1 LGHNA, CDR2 YNFKEQ. The CDR3 loop spans 15 amino acids. The V gene lost 0 bases and the J gene lost 4 bases, with 13 bases spanning the gap. The CDR3, as DNA: TGTGCCAGCAGCCAAGATCTCGGGGGACCATACGAGCAGTACTTC. Amino acid sequence: CASSQDLGGPYEQYF.

The chain uses TRBV6-5 and TRBJ1-4, with a weak D call TRBD1 (6 bases). Germline CDR1 is MNHEY and CDR2 is SVGAGI. Between the trimmed V and J ends, which lost 0 bases and 7 bases, there was a span of 12 bases. The CDR3 totals 15 residues. CDR3: CASSYSGGTGEKLFF. CDR3 coding DNA: TGTGCCAGCAGTTACTCGGGGGGCACGGGTGAAAAACTGTTTTTT.

The chain links TRBV4-1 to TRBJ2-6; D perhaps matches TRBD2 (6 bases). V shed 2 bases and J shed 4 bases, with 12 bases lying between them. The CDR3 is made up of 16 amino acids. Germline V gene lookup returns CDR1 MGHRA and CDR2 YSYEKL. The CDR3 DNA reads as TGCGCCAGCAGCCAACTACAGGCGGGGGGGGCCAACGTCCTGACTTTC. Amino acids: CASSQLQAGGANVLTF.

The chain is built from TRBV6-5 and TRBJ2-3; 9 nucleotides agree with TRBD1. The germline CDR1 and CDR2 sequences are MNHEY and SVGAGI. The CDR3 covers 15 residues. Germline trimming cut 2 bases from V and 7 bases from J; bases unmatched to any gene: 7. In DNA, the CDR3 is TGTGCCAGCAGTTACCGGACAGGGGCCATCTATACGCAGTATTTT. Translating it yields CASSYRTGAIYTQYF.

CDR3 nucleotide sequence: TGTGCCAGCAGCGTCGGTTTCGTTGGTGAGACCCAGTACTTC. This gives the protein CASSVGFVGETQYF. J is TRBJ2-5 and V is TRBV9; unclear D gene. V lost 2 bases, J lost 5 bases, and 13 bases lay in between. CDR1 and CDR2 from the germline V gene are SGDLS and YYNGEE. CDR3 length equals 14 residues.

The V gene is TRBV11-2, the J gene TRBJ1-4; TRBD1 aligns across 7 bases. The CDR3 contains 14 residues. V lost 5 bases and J lost 5; bases outside the gene matches: 5. Germline CDR1 is SGHAT and CDR2 is FQNNGV. CDR3 nucleotide sequence: TGTGCCAGCAGCCGGGGACAGCTCAATGAAAAACTGTTTTTT. Translating gives CASSRGQLNEKLFF.

The chain carries TRBV6-5 and TRBJ2-3; no definite D call. V was cut by 9 bases and J by 1 base, with 11 bases left in between. CDR1 is MNHEY and CDR2 is SVGAGI in the germline V gene. The CDR3 covers 13 residues. CDR3 bases: TGTGCCAGTAAACTACTCGGCACAGATACGCAGTATTTT. It translates to CASKLLGTDTQYF.

The V call is TRBV27, the J call TRBJ1-1; D is uncertain. CDR3 length: 14 amino acids. CDR1 is MNHEY, CDR2 SMNVEV, per germline (reference sequence). Trimming stripped 3 bases from V and 1 base from J, with 9 bases between. CDR3 sequence reads: CASSFRRTNTEAFF. In DNA, the CDR3 is TGTGCCAGCAGTTTTAGACGGACGAACACTGAAGCTTTCTTT.

The chain has TRBV28 and TRBJ1-4, with TRBD1 matching 7 bases. This CDR3 has 15 residues. The V and J ends lost 4 bases and 7 bases, in that order; junction bases with no gene match: 9. Germline values: CDR1 MDHEN, CDR2 SYDVKM. The DNA for the CDR3 is TGTGCCAGCAGTTCCCACAGGGGTGTAGGTGAAAAACTGTTTTTT. Its translation: CASSSHRGVGEKLFF.